A selection of T cell receptor beta chains follows, all from one sample in a study of OX40 agonist ivuxolimab in advanced cancers. Generated by immunoSEQ multiplex PCR, the TCRdb table keeps only in-frame clones and is missing some. The sample carries fewer than 40,000 clones, about 80% recorded once. Here the sequenced sample was CD4+ or CD8+ T cells sorted from blood, taken in a trial of the OX40 agonist ivuxolimab. Receptor source: an adult with an advanced solid tumor such as melanoma, head and neck, liver or kidney cancer. CDR3s include the opening cysteine and the closing phenylalanine or tryptophan. Each record gives: CDR3 protein, CDR3 DNA, D gene, V gene, J gene, CDR3 length, clone size. A D gene is named only where the DNA matches it firmly. Clone size is not always given. Where it is, it says once, few, many or a class for expanded clones.

CDR3 protein: CASSFHGSETQYF; CDR3 DNA: TGTGCCAGCAGCTTTCACGGGAGTGAGACCCAGTACTTC; D gene: .; V gene: TRBV7-2; J gene: TRBJ2-5; CDR3 length: 13; clone size: .
CDR3 protein: CASSERKAYEQYF; CDR3 DNA: TGTGCCAGCAGTGAGAGAAAGGCCTACGAGCAGTACTTC; D gene: .; V gene: TRBV2; J gene: TRBJ2-7; CDR3 length: 13; clone size: .
CDR3 protein: CATGTGVEQFF; CDR3 DNA: TGCGCTACCGGGACAGGGGTTGAGCAGTTCTTC; D gene: TRBD1; V gene: TRBV20-1; J gene: TRBJ2-1; CDR3 length: 11; clone size: .
CDR3 protein: CASSRGVGNQPQHF; CDR3 DNA: TGTGCCAGCAGCCGGGGTGTCGGCAATCAGCCCCAGCATTTT; D gene: .; V gene: TRBV5-5; J gene: TRBJ1-5; CDR3 length: 14; clone size: .
CDR3 protein: CASGARGPEAFF; CDR3 DNA: TGTGCCAGCGGGGCCCGGGGACCTGAAGCTTTCTTT; D gene: .; V gene: TRBV28; J gene: TRBJ1-1; CDR3 length: 12; clone size: .
CDR3 protein: CSVEGLSGRFTGELFF; CDR3 DNA: TGCAGCGTTGAAGGCCTTAGCGGGAGGTTCACCGGGGAGCTGTTTTTT; D gene: TRBD2; V gene: TRBV29-1; J gene: TRBJ2-2; CDR3 length: 16; clone size: .
CDR3 protein: CASSKSGTTDTQYF; CDR3 DNA: TGCGCCAGCAGCAAAAGCGGGACCACAGATACGCAGTATTTT; D gene: TRBD2; V gene: TRBV5-1; J gene: TRBJ2-3; CDR3 length: 14; clone size: .
CDR3 protein: CASSRGPQPQHF; CDR3 DNA: TGTGCCAGCAGCCGGGGGCCTCAGCCCCAGCATTTT; D gene: .; V gene: TRBV6-1; J gene: TRBJ1-5; CDR3 length: 12; clone size: .
CDR3 protein: CAISVSPRETQYF; CDR3 DNA: TGTGCCATCAGTGTCAGTCCGCGGGAGACCCAGTACTTC; D gene: .; V gene: TRBV10-3; J gene: TRBJ2-5; CDR3 length: 13; clone size: .
CDR3 protein: CASSLVTSSTGELFF; CDR3 DNA: TGTGCCAGCAGCTTAGTGACTAGTAGCACCGGGGAGCTGTTTTTT; D gene: .; V gene: TRBV11-1; J gene: TRBJ2-2; CDR3 length: 15; clone size: few
CDR3 protein: CASNLAGTYEQYF; CDR3 DNA: TGCGCCAGCAACCTAGCGGGTACCTACGAGCAGTACTTC; D gene: TRBD2; V gene: TRBV5-1; J gene: TRBJ2-7; CDR3 length: 13; clone size: .
CDR3 protein: CASSNRGYSGYTF; CDR3 DNA: TGTGCCAGCAGTAACAGAGGTTATAGTGGCTACACCTTC; D gene: .; V gene: TRBV27; J gene: TRBJ1-2; CDR3 length: 13; clone size: .
CDR3 protein: CASSPNTSPYEQYF; CDR3 DNA: TGTGCCAGCAGCCCTAACACTAGTCCCTACGAGCAGTACTTC; D gene: .; V gene: TRBV2; J gene: TRBJ2-7; CDR3 length: 14; clone size: .
CDR3 protein: CASSLNSGTSGTYTQYF; CDR3 DNA: TGTGCCAGCAGCTTGAACTCCGGGACTAGCGGGACCTATACGCAGTATTTT; D gene: TRBD2; V gene: TRBV5-4; J gene: TRBJ2-3; CDR3 length: 17; clone size: .
CDR3 protein: CASSSGGVREKLFF; CDR3 DNA: TGTGCCAGCAGCTCCGGGGGGGTACGAGAAAAACTGTTTTTT; D gene: .; V gene: TRBV11-2; J gene: TRBJ1-4; CDR3 length: 14; clone size: once
CDR3 protein: CAWEVDRGETQYF; CDR3 DNA: TGTGCCTGGGAGGTGGACAGGGGAGAGACCCAGTACTTC; D gene: TRBD1; V gene: TRBV30; J gene: TRBJ2-5; CDR3 length: 13; clone size: medium-sized
CDR3 protein: CASSYGQGMGIQYF; CDR3 DNA: TGTGCCAGCAGTTACGGACAGGGGATGGGCATTCAGTACTTC; D gene: TRBD1; V gene: TRBV6-5; J gene: TRBJ2-4; CDR3 length: 14; clone size: .
CDR3 protein: CASSESLSLAGSSYEQYF; CDR3 DNA: TGCGCCAGCAGTGAGTCGCTATCCCTAGCGGGGAGTTCCTACGAGCAGTACTTC; D gene: TRBD2; V gene: TRBV10-2; J gene: TRBJ2-7; CDR3 length: 18; clone size: .
CDR3 protein: CASSVGLVTEAFF; CDR3 DNA: TGTGCCAGCAGCGTCGGTTTGGTCACTGAAGCTTTCTTT; D gene: .; V gene: TRBV9; J gene: TRBJ1-1; CDR3 length: 13; clone size: once
CDR3 protein: CASSPPRASPGANVLTF; CDR3 DNA: TGTGCCAGCTCACCACCCAGGGCCAGCCCTGGGGCCAACGTCCTGACTTTC; D gene: .; V gene: TRBV18; J gene: TRBJ2-6; CDR3 length: 17; clone size: once
CDR3 protein: CASSPGLAGATDTQYF; CDR3 DNA: TGTGCCAGCAGCCCAGGACTAGCGGGGGCCACAGATACGCAGTATTTT; D gene: TRBD2; V gene: TRBV7-3; J gene: TRBJ2-3; CDR3 length: 16; clone size: once
CDR3 protein: CASSQTGGRADTQYF; CDR3 DNA: TGTGCCAGCAGCCAAACAGGGGGTAGAGCAGATACGCAGTATTTT; D gene: TRBD1; V gene: TRBV11-3; J gene: TRBJ2-3; CDR3 length: 15; clone size: .
CDR3 protein: CASSSQRNTEAFF; CDR3 DNA: TGCGCCAGCAGTAGCCAGAGGAACACTGAAGCTTTCTTT; D gene: .; V gene: TRBV10-1; J gene: TRBJ1-1; CDR3 length: 13; clone size: .
CDR3 protein: CASSQDRASLYEQYF; CDR3 DNA: TGCGCCAGCAGCCAAGATCGGGCTAGTCTCTACGAGCAGTACTTC; D gene: .; V gene: TRBV4-3; J gene: TRBJ2-7; CDR3 length: 15; clone size: .
CDR3 protein: CASSLSGRAEEKLFF; CDR3 DNA: TGCGCCAGCAGCTTAAGCGGCAGGGCGGAAGAAAAACTGTTTTTT; D gene: .; V gene: TRBV5-1; J gene: TRBJ1-4; CDR3 length: 15; clone size: .
CDR3 protein: CASSLGTGGNYGYTF; CDR3 DNA: TGTGCCAGCTCACTTGGGACAGGGGGCAACTATGGCTACACCTTC; D gene: TRBD1; V gene: TRBV18; J gene: TRBJ1-2; CDR3 length: 15; clone size: .
CDR3 protein: CASSLRQGGETQYF; CDR3 DNA: TGTGCCAGCAGCCTCCGACAGGGCGGCGAGACCCAGTACTTC; D gene: TRBD1; V gene: TRBV13; J gene: TRBJ2-5; CDR3 length: 14; clone size: .
CDR3 protein: CASSEAGVGGDTEAFF; CDR3 DNA: TGTGCCAGCAGTGAAGCGGGGGTTGGTGGGGACACTGAAGCTTTCTTT; D gene: .; V gene: TRBV6-1; J gene: TRBJ1-1; CDR3 length: 16; clone size: .
CDR3 protein: CASSGVGYTF; CDR3 DNA: TGTGCCAGCAGTGGTGTGGGCTACACCTTC; D gene: .; V gene: TRBV25-1; J gene: TRBJ1-2; CDR3 length: 10; clone size: few
CDR3 protein: CASSSTREAHEQYF; CDR3 DNA: TGTGCCAGTAGTTCTACCCGGGAGGCCCACGAGCAGTACTTC; D gene: TRBD2; V gene: TRBV19; J gene: TRBJ2-7; CDR3 length: 14; clone size: .
CDR3 protein: CASSMMGNTEAFF; CDR3 DNA: TGTGCCAGTAGTATGATGGGCAACACTGAAGCTTTCTTT; D gene: .; V gene: TRBV19; J gene: TRBJ1-1; CDR3 length: 13; clone size: .
CDR3 protein: CASSPGGLGNQPQHF; CDR3 DNA: TGTGCCAGCTCACCGGGGGGGCTAGGCAATCAGCCCCAGCATTTT; D gene: .; V gene: TRBV18; J gene: TRBJ1-5; CDR3 length: 15; clone size: .
CDR3 protein: CASSLVVRDSDYGYTF; CDR3 DNA: TGTGCCAGCAGCTTAGTAGTTCGGGACTCAGACTATGGCTACACCTTC; D gene: .; V gene: TRBV11-1; J gene: TRBJ1-2; CDR3 length: 16; clone size: once